These T cell receptor beta chains were read from a single sample in a study of human T cells and chemical hapten exposure. TCRdb re-called the 5' RACE reads through MiXCR, storing one row per CDR3 protein. The sample records 110,000 or so distinct CDR3 sequences, more than 15% being singletons. The source of these receptors is a human donor in good health. Each CDR3 is given with its conserved first and last residue. D genes are given only for firm matches. Only some rows state a clone size, as once, few, many or a class for expanded clones.

j_call | d_call | v_call | clone_size | cdr3_aa | cdr3_nt
TRBJ2-4 | . | TRBV19 | . | CASSIVKEGPLAKNIQYF | TGTGCCAGTAGTATAGTAAAAGAAGGGCCTCTGGCCAAAAACATTCAGTACTTC
TRBJ1-1 | . | TRBV9 | few | CASSADPGFTEAFF | TGTGCCAGCAGCGCAGACCCTGGGTTCACTGAAGCTTTCTTT
TRBJ2-7 | . | TRBV6-1 | . | CASSEARRSGQPYEQYF | TGTGCCAGCAGTGAAGCGAGACGAAGCGGACAGCCTTACGAGCAGTACTTC
TRBJ1-1 | TRBD1 | TRBV6-1 | few | CASAPSGGYMNTEAFF | TGTGCCAGCGCCCCTTCAGGGGGCTATATGAACACTGAAGCTTTCTTT
TRBJ2-7 | . | TRBV28 | . | CASSLRPGPLTYEQYF | TGTGCCAGCAGTTTACGGCCAGGGCCCCTTACCTACGAGCAGTACTTC
TRBJ2-3 | . | TRBV28 | . | CASSSLGAASTDTQYF | TGTGCCAGCAGTTCCCTCGGGGCAGCTAGCACAGATACGCAGTATTTT
TRBJ2-3 | TRBD2 | TRBV4-2 | . | CASSQDPPSGRPYTDTQYF | TGTGCCAGCAGCCAAGACCCCCCTAGCGGCCGTCCCTACACAGATACGCAGTATTTT
TRBJ1-5 | . | TRBV20-1 | . | CSGGPPTGQPQHF | TGCAGCGGGGGACCCCCGACGGGTCAGCCCCAGCATTTT
TRBJ2-5 | TRBD2 | TRBV5-4 | few | CASRRTSGQETQYF | TGTGCCAGCCGTCGGACTAGCGGACAAGAGACCCAGTACTTC
TRBJ2-6 | . | TRBV11-2 | . | CASSRDSFLTGANVLTF | TGTGCCAGCAGCCGGGACTCCTTTTTAACTGGGGCCAACGTCCTGACTTTC
TRBJ2-1 | . | TRBV28 | few | CASSFNRWGAYNEQFF | TGTGCCAGCAGTTTCAATAGGTGGGGGGCCTACAATGAGCAGTTCTTC
TRBJ2-1 | TRBD2 | TRBV29-1 | . | CSVRGLAYNEQFF | TGCAGCGTGCGGGGGTTAGCTTACAATGAGCAGTTCTTC
TRBJ1-4 | TRBD1 | TRBV12-3/TRBV12-4 | . | CASSLTGTEEKLFF | TGTGCCAGCAGTCTGACCGGGACAGAAGAAAAACTGTTTTTT
TRBJ2-1 | TRBD2 | TRBV5-1 | once | CASSLRVLAGVTNNEQFF | TGCGCCAGCAGCTTAAGAGTTCTAGCGGGAGTCACCAACAATGAGCAGTTCTTC
TRBJ1-1 | TRBD1 | TRBV14 | few | CASSQERGQGTEAFF | TGTGCCAGCAGCCAAGAGAGGGGGCAGGGAACTGAAGCTTTCTTT
TRBJ2-3 | TRBD2 | TRBV6-5 | few | CASSLIAGEGTDTQYF | TGTGCCAGCAGCCTAATAGCGGGAGAGGGCACAGATACGCAGTATTTT
TRBJ2-3 | TRBD1 | TRBV6-5 | few | CASSYSNRGLTDTQYF | TGTGCCAGCAGTTACTCGAACAGGGGGCTCACAGATACGCAGTATTTT
TRBJ2-7 | TRBD2 | TRBV6-5 | . | CASSLLAGGYEQYF | TGTGCCAGCAGTTTACTAGCGGGAGGGTACGAGCAGTACTTC
TRBJ2-5 | . | TRBV5-1 | . | CASSSDTPETQYF | TGCGCCAGCAGCTCGGACACCCCTGAGACCCAGTACTTC
TRBJ1-5 | . | TRBV7-9 | . | CATATDNSNQPQHF | TGTGCCACAGCGACCGACAACAGCAATCAGCCCCAGCATTTT
TRBJ2-1 | . | TRBV11-2 | once | CASSSLAHRVGEEQFF | TGTGCCAGCAGCTCCCTAGCCCACCGGGTCGGGGAGGAGCAGTTCTTC
TRBJ2-3 | TRBD1 | TRBV6-5 | few | CATGRQGLTDTQYF | TGTGCCACGGGTCGACAGGGGCTCACAGATACGCAGTATTTT
TRBJ1-2 | . | TRBV5-8 | . | CASSLRLNYGYTF | TGTGCCAGCAGCTTGAGGCTAAACTATGGCTACACCTTC
TRBJ2-2 | . | TRBV24-1 | . | CATNPGTNIRELFF | TGTGCCACCAACCCCGGGACGAATATTAGGGAGCTGTTTTTT
TRBJ2-1 | . | TRBV29-1 | . | CSVEVVIEYNEQFF | TGCAGCGTTGAAGTAGTAATAGAATACAATGAGCAGTTCTTC
TRBJ1-1 | . | TRBV4-1 | many | CASSQSTRNTEAFF | TGCGCCAGCAGCCAATCAACACGGAACACTGAAGCTTTCTTT
TRBJ2-7 | TRBD1 | TRBV10-1 | . | CASPNRGLREQYF | TGCGCCAGCCCTAACAGGGGATTGCGCGAGCAGTACTTC
TRBJ2-3 | . | TRBV11-2 | . | CASSWVGGSTDTQYF | TGTGCCAGCAGCTGGGTCGGGGGTAGCACAGATACGCAGTATTTT
TRBJ2-6 | . | TRBV5-6 | few | CASSLEAVGANVLTF | TGTGCCAGCAGTTTAGAGGCTGTTGGGGCCAACGTCCTGACTTTC
TRBJ2-1 | . | TRBV28 | . | CASSWVRGGPYNEQFF | TGTGCCAGCAGTTGGGTTCGTGGAGGTCCCTACAATGAGCAGTTCTTC
TRBJ1-2 | TRBD1 | TRBV27 | many | CASSPQGQGGGYTF | TGTGCCAGCAGTCCACAGGGACAGGGGGGCGGCTACACCTTC
TRBJ1-4 | . | TRBV27 | once | CASSLVRGIDEKLFF | TGTGCCAGCAGTTTAGTGCGGGGGATAGATGAAAAACTGTTTTTT
TRBJ1-2 | . | TRBV20-1 | . | CSALNRLTNYGYTF | TGCAGTGCTTTAAACAGGCTCACTAACTATGGCTACACCTTC
TRBJ1-6 | . | TRBV28 | once | CASSSGGLTPNSPLHF | TGTGCCAGCAGTTCGGGAGGCCTCACACCAAATTCACCCCTCCACTTT
TRBJ2-1 | TRBD1 | TRBV28 | few | CASSFWGQGNNEQFF | TGTGCCAGCAGTTTTTGGGGACAGGGTAACAATGAGCAGTTCTTC
TRBJ2-3 | . | TRBV10-2 | . | CASTPGDGADTQYF | TGCGCCAGCACCCCAGGGGATGGGGCAGATACGCAGTATTTT
TRBJ2-3 | . | TRBV6-2/TRBV6-3 | few | CASSWSDTQYF | TGTGCCAGCAGTTGGTCCGATACGCAGTATTTT
TRBJ2-3 | . | TRBV12-3/TRBV12-4 | . | CASTSGDTQYF | TGTGCCAGCACGTCCGGAGATACGCAGTATTTT
TRBJ2-3 | . | TRBV12-3/TRBV12-4 | . | CASTPWKGGTQYF | TGTGCCAGCACCCCCTGGAAGGGGGGTACGCAGTATTTT